This is a list of T cell receptor beta chains from one sample in a study of blood T cell repertoires in COVID-19. The data were produced by immunoSEQ multiplex PCR, yet TCRdb's version contains in-frame clones alone and is incomplete. The top ten clones hold 0.85% to 1% of a sample with a few hundred thousand clones, around 90% of them seen once. The sequenced sample consisted of peripheral blood. The source is a woman aged 40-49 years who had recovered from COVID-19. Each CDR3 is given with its conserved first and last residue. D genes are given only for firm matches. The size of a clone is reported for some rows only, either as once, few or many, or as a class for expanded clones.

. TRBJ1-2 . TRBV5-1 TGCGCCAGCAGCTTTATGTCAGGGGATGGCTACACCTTC CASSFMSGDGYTF
. TRBJ2-7 . TRBV5-1 TGCGCCAGCAGCTTCACTAACTCCTACGAGCAGTACTTC CASSFTNSYEQYF
. TRBJ2-7 . TRBV28 TGTGCCAGCAGTCGCCGGGGTATCCCCGCCTCCTACGAGCAGTACTTC CASSRRGIPASYEQYF
. TRBJ2-7 . TRBV28 TGTGCCAGCAGAACACAGGGCTACGAGCAGTACTTC CASRTQGYEQYF
. TRBJ1-6 . TRBV6-1 TGTGCCAGCAGTGGGTTGAGCCTGAGCTCCTATAATTCACCCCTCCACTTT CASSGLSLSSYNSPLHF
. TRBJ1-3 . TRBV15 TGTGCCACTACTCCCGACAGGAACTCTGGAAACACCATATATTTT CATTPDRNSGNTIYF
. TRBJ2-1 TRBD2 TRBV7-3 TGTGCCAGCAGCGAGAATGCGGGACTAGCTTCCAATGAGCAGTTCTTC CASSENAGLASNEQFF
. TRBJ1-1 TRBD1 TRBV19 TGTGCCAGTAGTCCTGACAGGGGCACTGAAGCTTTCTTT CASSPDRGTEAFF
. TRBJ1-1 . TRBV5-1 TGCGCCAGCAGCTTGGCTGTGGCGGACACTGAAGCTTTCTTT CASSLAVADTEAFF
. TRBJ2-2 . TRBV4-1 TGCGCCAGCAGCCAACAGATAACCGGGGAGCTGTTTTTT CASSQQITGELFF
. TRBJ1-1 . TRBV28 TGTGCCAGCAGTCCTCACGGGGGGCAGCGGGCTTTCTTT CASSPHGGQRAFF
few TRBJ2-2 . TRBV19 TGTGCCAGTAGTATTGCGGGGAGCACCGGGGAGCTGTTTTTT CASSIAGSTGELFF